A selection of T cell receptor beta chains follows, all from one sample in a study of pediatric ulcerative colitis. Measured with immunoSEQ multiplex PCR; TCRdb has only the in-frame clones, and not every one. The table has about 64,000 clones, around four fifths seen once. The sequencing sample was made of blood. These receptor sequences come from a boy younger than 18 with moderate ulcerative colitis. Each CDR3 is given with its conserved first and last residue.

j_call | v_call | cdr3_aa
TRBJ2-3 | TRBV29-1 | CSVASDTTQYF
TRBJ1-3 | TRBV11-2 | CASSLDTQGVLPGNTIYF
TRBJ2-6 | TRBV7-8 | CASSLVFPESGANVLTF
TRBJ1-3 | TRBV7-2 | CASSQHRSGNTIYF
TRBJ2-7 | TRBV5-1 | CASSFGAYEQYF
TRBJ2-3 | TRBV4-3 | CASSQRAGVFTDTQYF
TRBJ2-7 | TRBV27 | CASSPLAGASYEQYF
TRBJ2-5 | TRBV18 | CASSAWDQQETQYF
TRBJ1-2 | TRBV7-9 | CASSRTSQLAFYGYTF
TRBJ2-7 | TRBV5-1 | CASSVRGLYEQYF
TRBJ2-7 | TRBV11-2 | CASSLDGGNSPYEQYF
TRBJ2-1 | TRBV30 | CAWMVAYNEQFF
TRBJ1-4 | TRBV9 | CASSIGASRTNEKLFF
TRBJ1-2 | TRBV30 | CAWSLSGAGGYTF
TRBJ2-2 | TRBV4-1 | CASSQIHPSGTGELFF